The 14 T cell receptor beta chains listed next were all sequenced from one sample in a study of T cell responses to AZD1222 COVID-19 vaccine. Libraries were prepared by immunoSEQ multiplex PCR; TCRdb keeps only in-frame clonotypes and omits some of them. The table shows more than 150,000 clones, with 92% occurring only once. The sample here was peripheral blood, taken 28 days after the second AZD1222 dose. These receptors were taken from an adult who received the AZD1222 COVID-19 vaccine.

The chain carries TRBV7-6 and TRBJ1-3, with D perhaps matching TRBD1 (5 bases). Between the trimmed V and J ends, which lost 3 bases and 0 bases, there was a span of 12 bases. The CDR3 spans 16 residues. Germline assignment: CDR1 SGHVS and CDR2 FNYEAQ. The CDR3 DNA is TGTGCCAGCAGCTTTGGGGCCATATCCTCTGGAAACACCATATATTTT. Translating it yields CASSFGAISSGNTIYF.

The rearrangement joins TRBV5-1 to TRBJ2-7; TRBD1 agrees at 7 bases. The CDR3 spans 17 residues. The junction had 12 bases not matched to a gene; V was cut back by 2 bases and J by 1 base. Germline-derived CDR1 and CDR2 are SGHRS and YFSETQ. CDR3 sequence: CASSFKTGNEWSYEQYF. The CDR3 nucleotides are TGCGCCAGCAGCTTTAAGACAGGGAACGAATGGTCCTACGAGCAGTACTTC.

The chain couples TRBV10-3 to TRBJ1-1; 9 nucleotides line up with TRBD1. The CDR3 runs to 14 residues. V lost 10 bases, J lost 1 base, and 7 bases stayed unmatched. CDR1 ENHRY and CDR2 SYGVKD come from the germline V gene. The chain's CDR3 is CATSGQGKNTEAFF. In DNA, the CDR3 is TGTGCCACGTCTGGACAGGGGAAGAACACTGAAGCTTTCTTT.

This clone was counted a single time. The chain recombines TRBV2 with TRBJ2-2; D may match TRBD1 or TRBD2 (5 bases each). The length of the CDR3 is 13 residues. Trimming stripped 1 base from V and 5 bases from J, with 5 bases between. Per germline, CDR1 SNHLY and CDR2 FYNNEI. The CDR3 loop reads CASSEGGTGELFF. The CDR3 DNA is TGTGCCAGCAGTGAAGGGGGGACCGGGGAGCTGTTTTTT.

The chain recombines TRBV7-9 with TRBJ1-4, with D possibly matching TRBD1 (5 bases). The CDR3 extends over 15 amino acids. Germline lookup yields CDR1 SEHNR and CDR2 FQNEAQ (reference sequence). Trimming pared 8 bases from V and 3 bases from J, leaving 16 bases between. The CDR3 DNA sequence: TGTGCCAGCGGGACTTCCCAGGCCCCTAATGAAAAACTGTTTTTT. It encodes CASGTSQAPNEKLFF.

This sequence joins TRBV19 and TRBJ2-7; weak D call: TRBD1 (5 bases). The CDR3 is 14 residues long. V was pared by 2 bases and J by 5 bases, with 13 bases between. From germline, CDR1 is LNHDA and CDR2 SQIVND (reference sequence). The CDR3 nucleotides read TGTGCCAGTAGTATATGGCAGGGAAATGACGAGCAGTACTTC. It is translated as CASSIWQGNDEQYF. The complete variable domain, with remaining parts taken from reference TRBV19 and TRBJ2-7, reads DGGITQSPKYLFRKEGQNVTLSCEQNLNHDAMYWYRQDPGQGLRLIYYSQIVNDFQKGDIAEGYSVSREKKESFPLTVTSAQKNPTAFYLCASSIWQGNDEQYFGPGTRLTVT.

This rearrangement joins TRBV6-5 to TRBJ1-2, with 8 nucleotides matching TRBD1. Trimming cost V 2 bases and J 4 bases; bases outside gene matches: 6. From germline, CDR1 is MNHEY and CDR2 SVGAGI. This CDR3 region has 15 residues. CDR3 loop: CASSYGQGKLYGYTF. The CDR3 DNA follows: TGTGCCAGCAGTTACGGACAGGGAAAGCTCTATGGCTACACCTTC.

The V gene is TRBV9, the J gene TRBJ2-7; perhaps TRBD1 as D (6 bases). The CDR3 sequence is 15 residues long. Germline CDR1 is SGDLS and CDR2 is YYNGEE. Trimming left V 3 bases short and J 4 bases short, with 17 bases between. CDR3 DNA sequence: TGTGCCAGCAGCGAAGCCCCAGGGGCAGGGTACGAGCAGTACTTC. The encoded protein is CASSEAPGAGYEQYF.

The chain joins TRBV18 to TRBJ2-7, with 11 bases aligning to TRBD2. From germline, CDR1 is KGHSH and CDR2 LQKENI. V shed 0 bases and J 2 bases; nucleotides not matched to a gene: 0. The CDR3 consists of 15 residues. The CDR3 DNA sequence: TGTGCCAGCTCACCACCTAGCGGGGGGGCCTACGAGCAGTACTTC. Amino acid sequence: CASSPPSGGAYEQYF.

This chain links TRBV5-5 with TRBJ1-6, with D possibly being TRBD1 (6 bases). This CDR3 contains 17 residues. V was cut by 5 bases and J by 0 bases, with 15 bases left in between. CDR1 is SGHKS and CDR2 is YYEKEE in the germline V gene (reference sequence). Written as DNA, the CDR3 is TGTGCCAGCAGTGCGCGCGGACAGAGCTCCTATAATTCACCCCTCCACTTT. It is translated as CASSARGQSSYNSPLHF.

V and J are TRBV5-4 and TRBJ1-2; D remains ambiguous. Trimming pared 0 bases from V and 6 bases from J, leaving 9 bases between. Germline V gives CDR1 SGHNT, CDR2 YYREEE (reference sequence). The CDR3 runs to 13 residues. The CDR3 DNA sequence: TGTGCCAGCAGCTTGGCCAGGTCTCATGGCTACACCTTC. Translating gives CASSLARSHGYTF. Combining the CDR3 with reference TRBV5-4 and TRBJ1-2 gives the whole variable domain ETGVTQSPTHLIKTRGQQVTLRCSSQSGHNTVSWYQQALGQGPQFIFQYYREEENGRGNFPPRFSGLQFPNYSSELNVNALELDDSALYLCASSLARSHGYTFGSGTRLTVV.

This chain uses TRBV7-3 with TRBJ1-1; 10 bases line up with TRBD1. V trimming: 5 bases; J trimming: 3 bases; junction bases outside the gene matches: 3. Germline V CDR1 and CDR2: SGHTA, FQGTGA. The CDR3 consists of 14 residues. In nucleotides, the CDR3 is TGTGCCAGCAGCCGGACAGGGGGGTACACTGAAGCTTTCTTT. Its translation is CASSRTGGYTEAFF.

J is TRBJ1-6 and V is TRBV27; 7 bases agree with TRBD1. The CDR3 runs 13 residues. Germline lookup yields CDR1 MNHEY and CDR2 SMNVEV (reference sequence). Trimming at V came to 6 bases and at J to 7 bases, leaving 3 bases not matched to a gene. This CDR3 is CASSRDRNSPLHF. DNA for the CDR3: TGTGCCAGCAGCCGGGACAGAAATTCACCCCTCCACTTT.

The chain has TRBV7-2 and TRBJ1-1; 8 bases agree with TRBD1. CDR3 size: 13 residues. Germline-derived CDR1 and CDR2 are SGHTA and FQGNSA. With 2 bases clipped from V and 5 bases from J, the junction kept 1 base outside the gene matches. In nucleotides, the CDR3 is TGTGCCAGCAGCTTAACAGGGGGGACTGAAGCTTTCTTT. As protein: CASSLTGGTEAFF.